Detailed here is one TCR beta chain. The sample holds other DNA sequences that translate to the same CDR3. Method: immunoSEQ multiplex PCR; TCRdb's copy keeps in-frame clones and lacks some. The sample includes around 2.1 million clones, approximately 94% of them seen just once. Trimming removed 1 base from V and 4 bases from J, with 5 bases in between. This CDR3 is 12 amino acids long. The germline V gene has CDR1 LGHNA and CDR2 YNFKEQ. This entry belongs to a study of shared clonotypes between healthy human individuals. Naivety among CD8 cells was defined by CD45RO negativity and positive CCR7 selection, thereby excluding terminally differentiated effector memory CD45RA+ cells.

The sample was naive CD8+ T cells from PBMCs. This chain connects TRBV4-2 to TRBJ2-7, with D tentatively TRBD2 (5 bases). The receptor's source is a man aged 18 to 29 in good health. Some clones in this sample may be carry-over from other donors' samples. The CDR3 nucleotides read TGTGCCAGCAGCCAAGCGGGGTACGAGCAGTACTTC. Its protein is CASSQAGYEQYF.